This TCR beta chain was retrieved from a study of beta chain features in type 1 diabetes. General study findings and limits: Comparison showed that naive, central memory and Treg TCRB repertoires appeared more similar among patients than among healthy donors. Still unanswered here is whether HLA type influences TCRB rearrangement.

Cells sorted by CD45RO/CCR7/CD25/CD127/CD95/CD27 comprised CD4+ naive, central memory, regulatory and stem cell-like memory cells. Sorting gave populations that all exceeded 95% purity. The entirety of the isolated RNA underwent reverse transcription, so expressed TCRB transcripts were sequenced. TCRdb's copy holds only in-frame clones and misses some; the assay was immunoSEQ multiplex PCR. This table has about 150,000 clones, 48% appearing once. With regard to this clone: Its specificity is unknown.

This clonotype was obtained from a man younger than 35 in good health. The source material was Tregs from blood.

The CDR3 loop reads CASSGGQGGGTQYF. In DNA, the CDR3 is TGCGCCAGCAGCGGCGGACAGGGAGGGGGTACGCAGTATTTT. The rearrangement joins TRBV5-1 to TRBJ2-3, with D possibly TRBD1 on 8 matching bases. The CDR3 runs to 14 residues. V was shortened by 4 bases and J by 8 bases, with 17 bases between the two germline ends. The germline V gene has CDR1 SGHRS and CDR2 YFSETQ.